This entry features one T cell receptor beta chain sequence. The data were taken from a study of T cells expressing NK-cell markers. The CDR3 runs to 15 residues. Germline V CDR1 and CDR2: DFQATT, SNEGSKA (reference sequence). TCRdb re-analyzed the 5' RACE reads; it lists each CDR3 protein once, without DNA. Its clone listing holds roughly 120,000 distinct CDR3 sequences. The clonotype was recovered from a woman aged 18 to 69 in good health. The sample was blood T cells: a sorted CD56 or NKG2C T cell subset, CD4+ or CD8+ T cells, or bulk PBMC T cells (not recorded which). The rearrangement links TRBV20-1 to TRBJ2-1. CDR3 in amino acids: CSARDHEVPYNEQFF.